Following are 17 T cell receptor beta chains from one sample sequenced in a study of control samples from healthy donors and cancer patients. The protocol was immunoSEQ multiplex PCR, while the TCRdb copy is restricted to in-frame clones and leaves out a portion. The table includes around 170,000 clones, 92% detected once. Sequenced material: blood. Every receptor here comes from a woman aged 25 to 39 in good health.

The genes are TRBV10-3 and TRBJ2-1; D unclear. With 0 bases removed from V and 8 bases from J, the gap between germline ends came to 11 bases. From germline, CDR1 is ENHRY and CDR2 SYGVKD. This CDR3 has 14 amino acids. The CDR3 loop is CAISESTQPHEQFF. The CDR3 bases are TGTGCCATCAGTGAGTCGACCCAACCCCATGAGCAGTTCTTC.

The chain is built from TRBV7-3 and TRBJ1-1, with no clear D. With 2 bases removed from V and 1 base from J, the gap between germline ends came to 8 bases. CDR1 SGHTA and CDR2 FQGTGA come from the germline V gene. The CDR3 contains 14 residues. As DNA, the CDR3 is TGTGCCAGCAGCTTATCCCGGGAGAACACTGAAGCTTTCTTT. Translating it yields CASSLSRENTEAFF.

In DNA form, the CDR3 reads TGCAGCGTTGCACGTGCGGTGGCTGAAGCTTTCTTT. This gives the protein CSVARAVAEAFF. The chain carries TRBV29-1 and TRBJ1-1; D call uncertain. Looked up from germline, CDR1 is SQVTM and CDR2 is ANQGSEA. Trimming removed 4 bases at V and 6 bases at J, with 12 bases between. The CDR3 has 12 amino acids. The full variable domain, with the rest looked up from reference TRBV29-1 and TRBJ1-1, is SAVISQKPSRDICQRGTSLTIQCQVDSQVTMMFWYRQQPGQSLTLIATANQGSEATYESGFVIDKFPISRPNLTFSTLTVSNMSPEDSSIYLCSVARAVAEAFFGQGTRLTVV.

This rearrangement joins TRBV10-3 to TRBJ2-3, with 10 bases fitting TRBD2. Germline values: CDR1 ENHRY, CDR2 SYGVKD. The V gene end was trimmed by 8 bases and the J gene end by 6 bases; junction bases not matched to a gene: 11. The CDR3 loop spans 15 amino acids. The DNA of the CDR3 is TGTGCCATCGGAACTAGCGGGATGAGCTACGATACGCAGTATTTT. Its protein product is CAIGTSGMSYDTQYF.

The rearrangement uses TRBV4-3 and TRBJ2-6; D remains unclear. Germline V lookup: CDR1 LGHNA, CDR2 YSLEER. V lost 0 bases and J lost 3, with 3 bases in between. The CDR3 covers 14 residues. In DNA form, the CDR3 reads TGCGCCAGCAGCCAAGACGGTGGGGCCAACGTCCTGACTTTC. Its protein product is CASSQDGGANVLTF.

The chain couples TRBV4-2 to TRBJ1-2; 8 nucleotides agree with TRBD1. The J segment lost 6 bases and the V segment lost 1 base, leaving 4 bases of the junction unmatched. The CDR3 is made up of 14 amino acids. The germline V gene has CDR1 LGHNA and CDR2 YNFKEQ. The CDR3 DNA reads TGTGCCAGCAGCCAAGGACAGGGGTCCAATGGCTACACCTTC. Protein sequence: CASSQGQGSNGYTF.

V gene TRBV6-5 combines with J gene TRBJ2-3; TRBD1 agrees at 8 bases. Trimming took 4 bases from V and 4 from J; bases not matched to a gene: 4. The length of the CDR3 is 14 residues. Looked up from germline, CDR1 is MNHEY and CDR2 is SVGAGI. The CDR3 DNA is TGTGCCAGCAGTTTCGACAGGGGTTCAGATACGCAGTATTTT. Protein: CASSFDRGSDTQYF.

This CDR3 is CASSPQRSEEKLFF. DNA of the CDR3: TGTGCCAGTAGTCCGCAACGGAGTGAAGAAAAACTGTTTTTT. V gene TRBV19 combines with J gene TRBJ1-4; D ambiguous. This CDR3 contains 14 residues. The V and J ends lost 5 bases and 8 bases respectively, with 15 bases between them. Germline V CDR1 and CDR2: LNHDA, SQIVND (reference sequence).

This rearrangement joins TRBV21-1 to TRBJ1-5. TRBV21-1 has pseudogene status. The CDR3 sequence is 13 residues long. The CDR3 sequence: CASSKGVNQPQHF. In nucleotides, the CDR3 is TGTGCCAGCAGCAAAGGGGTGAATCAGCCCCAGCATTTT.

This clone was seen once. The chain has TRBV3-1 (or the pseudogene TRBV3-2) and TRBJ2-1; unclear D gene. CDR3 length: 20 amino acids. The germline V gene encodes CDR1 LGHDT and CDR2 YNNKEL (reference sequence). V was shortened by 4 bases and J by 3 bases, with 28 bases between the two germline ends. CDR3 protein: CASSRFISRSGFMLYNEQFF. CDR3 sequence (DNA): TGTGCCAGCAGCCGCTTTATTTCACGGTCGGGTTTCATGCTCTACAATGAGCAGTTCTTC.

V usage is TRBV2 and J usage is TRBJ1-6; 7 positions match TRBD1. The CDR3 has 14 amino acids. Per the germline V gene, CDR1 is SNHLY and CDR2 is FYNNEI. After removal of 6 bases from V and 9 bases from J, the junction contained 8 bases not matched to a gene. DNA of the CDR3: TGTGCCAGCAGGGATCGGGACAGACTTTCACCCCTCCACTTT. This gives the protein CASRDRDRLSPLHF. The complete variable domain, with remaining parts taken from reference TRBV2 and TRBJ1-6, reads EPEVTQTPSHQVTQMGQEVILRCVPISNHLYFYWYRQILGQKVEFLVSFYNNEISEKSEIFDDQFSVERPDGSNFTLKIRSTKLEDSAMYFCASRDRDRLSPLHFGNGTRLTVT.

This sequence joins TRBV3-1 (or the pseudogene TRBV3-2) and TRBJ1-2; TRBD1 matches 9 bases. J gave up 2 bases and V 3 bases, and 16 bases lay outside the gene matches. The CDR3 sequence is 19 residues long. Germline values: CDR1 LGHDT, CDR2 YNNKEL (reference sequence). As DNA, the CDR3 is TGTGCCAGCAGCCATGCATCACTCGGGGACAGGGCCCGAAACTATGGCTACACCTTC. Protein product: CASSHASLGDRARNYGYTF.

This clone was recorded only once. This chain links TRBV7-2 with TRBJ2-5; 7 bases match TRBD2. With V trimmed by 5 bases and J by 1 base, 7 bases remained unmatched. This CDR3 contains 15 residues. CDR1 is SGHTA and CDR2 is FQGNSA in the germline V gene. CDR3 DNA sequence: TGTGCCAGCAGCCCTGGGGGGAGGGCCCAAGAGACCCAGTACTTC. Translating it yields CASSPGGRAQETQYF.

This chain uses TRBV24-1 with TRBJ2-7, with TRBD2 as a possible D gene (6 bases). V dropped 4 bases and J dropped 6 bases, with 18 bases sitting between them. This CDR3 is 15 amino acids long. Germline V lookup: CDR1 KGHDR, CDR2 SFDVKD. CDR3 DNA: TGTGCCACCAGTGACCCGGGAGAAACTTTAGGCGAGCAGTACTTC. This codes for CATSDPGETLGEQYF.

The gene calls are TRBV28 and TRBJ2-2, with D unresolved. This CDR3 has 14 residues. Germline-derived CDR1 and CDR2 are MDHEN and SYDVKM. V was pared by 9 bases and J by 0 bases, with 11 bases between. This CDR3 reads CASSTNTNTGELFF. Written as DNA, the CDR3 is TGTGCCAGTTCGACAAACACGAACACCGGGGAGCTGTTTTTT.

V gene TRBV4-2 combines with J gene TRBJ2-1, with 8 bases identical to TRBD1. The germline gives CDR1 LGHNA, CDR2 YNFKEQ. Trimming at V came to 6 bases and at J to 4 bases, leaving 8 bases not matched to a gene. This CDR3 spans 15 amino acids. CDR3 sequence (DNA): TGTGCCAGCAGTCGAGACAGGGGATATTACAATGAGCAGTTCTTC. Translating gives CASSRDRGYYNEQFF.

The chain uses TRBV5-8 and TRBJ2-3; no clear D. This CDR3 comprises 15 residues. Germline CDR1 is SGHTS and CDR2 is YDEGEE. The V end was cut by 9 bases, the J end by 4 bases, with 21 bases between. Written as DNA, the CDR3 is TGTGCCACCGCGTCTCTCCGCGCCGTCCCAGATACGCAGTATTTT. It codes for CATASLRAVPDTQYF. Looking up the rest from reference TRBV5-8 and TRBJ2-3 gives the full variable domain: EAGVTQSPTHLIKTRGQQATLRCSPISGHTSVYWYQQALGLGLQFLLWYDEGEERNRGNFPPRFSGRQFPNYSSELNVNALELEDSALYLCATASLRAVPDTQYFGPGTRLTVL.